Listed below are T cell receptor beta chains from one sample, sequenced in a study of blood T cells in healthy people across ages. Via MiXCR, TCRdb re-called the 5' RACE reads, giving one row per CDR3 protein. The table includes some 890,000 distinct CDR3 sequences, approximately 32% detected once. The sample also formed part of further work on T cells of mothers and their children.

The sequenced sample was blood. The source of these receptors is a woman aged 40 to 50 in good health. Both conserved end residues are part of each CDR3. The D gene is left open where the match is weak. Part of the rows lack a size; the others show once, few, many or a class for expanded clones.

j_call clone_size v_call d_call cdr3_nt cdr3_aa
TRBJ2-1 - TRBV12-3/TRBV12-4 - TGTGCCAGCCGACTAGGACGCAATGAGCAGTTCTTC CASRLGRNEQFF
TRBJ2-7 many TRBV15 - TGTGCCACCAGCAGAGGGCTAGCGCCCGATGCCTCCTACGAGCAGTACTTC CATSRGLAPDASYEQYF
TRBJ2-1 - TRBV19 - TGTGCCAGTAGTTCGGTGCCGGGTGGGAGTGAGCAGTTCTTC CASSSVPGGSEQFF
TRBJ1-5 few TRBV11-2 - TGTGCCAGCAGCTTAGAGGAGGGGATGCCCCAGCATTTT CASSLEEGMPQHF
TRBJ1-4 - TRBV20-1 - TGCAGCGCTGGGGGGGGCTTGGGAGGAGAACTGTTTTTT CSAGGGLGGELFF
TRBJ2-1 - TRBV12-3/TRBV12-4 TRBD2 TGTGCCAGCACACTAGCGGGGGGGGGTGGGCAGTTCTTC CASTLAGGGGQFF
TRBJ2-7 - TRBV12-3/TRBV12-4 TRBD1 TGTGCCAGCAGTTACGGACAGGGAAAGTACGAGCAGTACTTC CASSYGQGKYEQYF
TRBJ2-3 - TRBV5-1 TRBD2 TGCGCCAGCCGAATAACACCGGGAGGAGATACGCAGTATTTT CASRITPGGDTQYF
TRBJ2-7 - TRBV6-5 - TGTGCCAGCAGCTCCGATACATTCGAGCAGTACTTC CASSSDTFEQYF
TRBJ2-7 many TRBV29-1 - TGCAGCGTTGAAGATCGCAGGGTCCCCTACGAGCAGTACTTC CSVEDRRVPYEQYF
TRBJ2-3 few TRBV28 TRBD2 TGTGCCAGCTCTACTAGCGGGATTAGCGATGGGACAGATACGCAGTATTTT CASSTSGISDGTDTQYF
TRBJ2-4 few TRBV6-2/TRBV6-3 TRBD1 TGTGCCAGCAGTTGGGGGACAGCGTACTACAATGAGCAGTACTTC CASSWGTAYYNEQYF
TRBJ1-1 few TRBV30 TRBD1 TGTGCCTGGAGAGAAGCAGGGGGAGCTTTCTTT CAWREAGGAFF
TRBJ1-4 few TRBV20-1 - TGCAGTGCTAGAGATAAGCAAAAACTGTTTTTT CSARDKQKLFF
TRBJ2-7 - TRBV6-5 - TGTGCCGCCCGGGACCAATCCTACGAGCAGTACTTC CAARDQSYEQYF
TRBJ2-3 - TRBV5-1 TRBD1 TGCGCCAGCAGCTCGGGACAGCCTGGAAACACAGATACGCAGTATTTT CASSSGQPGNTDTQYF
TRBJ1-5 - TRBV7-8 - TGTGCCAGCAGCTACCAGACACCGAATAGCAATCAGCCCCAGCATTTT CASSYQTPNSNQPQHF
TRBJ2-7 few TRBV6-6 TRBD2 TGTGCCAGCAGTTACTGGCAGGGAGGGGTCTACGAGCAGTACTTC CASSYWQGGVYEQYF
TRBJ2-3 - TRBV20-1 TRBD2 TGCAGTGCTGGAGCTAGCGGGAGGGAGATAGATACGCAGTATTTT CSAGASGREIDTQYF
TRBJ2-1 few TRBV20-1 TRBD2 TGCAGTGCTGCCGGACTAGCGGGGAGGGAGCAGTTCTTC CSAAGLAGREQFF
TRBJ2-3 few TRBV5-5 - TGTGCCAGCAGCAGGTATAGGATCACAGATACGCAGTATTTT CASSRYRITDTQYF
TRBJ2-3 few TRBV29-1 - TGCAGCGTTGAAGATTCGCGAGGGGCGGGGGATACGCAGTATTTT CSVEDSRGAGDTQYF
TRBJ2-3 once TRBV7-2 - TGTGCCAGCAGCTTAGGGGGGGCGTTAGATACGCAGTATTTT CASSLGGALDTQYF
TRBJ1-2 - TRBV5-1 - TGCGCCAGCAGCGCGAGGACCGCAATTGACCCTAACTATGGCTACACCTTC CASSARTAIDPNYGYTF
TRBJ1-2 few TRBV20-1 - TGCAGTGCTAACCCTCCCGGGGGAGCTAACTATGGCTACACCTTC CSANPPGGANYGYTF
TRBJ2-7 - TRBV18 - TGTGCCAGCTCACCGGCTGGGCTCCCCAGCTCCTACGAGCAGTACTTC CASSPAGLPSSYEQYF
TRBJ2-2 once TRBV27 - TGTGCCAGCAGTTTGCTCGGGACGAGCACCGGGGAGCTGTTTTTT CASSLLGTSTGELFF
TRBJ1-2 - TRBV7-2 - TGTGCCAGCACTATAGCCCGACAGAGCTATGGCTACACCTTC CASTIARQSYGYTF
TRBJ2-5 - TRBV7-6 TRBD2 TGTGCCAGCAGCTCTAGCGGGGGGGAGGTGACCCAGTACTTC CASSSSGGEVTQYF
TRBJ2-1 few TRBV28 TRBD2 TGTGCCAGCAGTTCCGGGGCTAGCGGGTCCTACAATGAGCAGTTCTTC CASSSGASGSYNEQFF
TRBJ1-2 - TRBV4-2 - TGTGCCAGCAGCCAAGATCAAATAGGGGTCTATGGCTACACCTTC CASSQDQIGVYGYTF
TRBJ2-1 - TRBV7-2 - TGTGCCAGCAGCTTAGGTCGCACAGTTAGCTCCTACGAGCAGTTCTTC CASSLGRTVSSYEQFF
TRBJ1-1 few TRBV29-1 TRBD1 TGCAGCGTCGGAGGCGGGACAGGCAACACTGAAGCTTTCTTT CSVGGGTGNTEAFF
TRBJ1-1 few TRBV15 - TGTGCCACCAGCAGAGATTCCGAGACGGTTTGGGACACTGAAGCTTTCTTT CATSRDSETVWDTEAFF
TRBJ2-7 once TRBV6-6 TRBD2 TGTGTCAGCAGTAGGGATCTAAGCGGGGGGGCCAATGAGCAGTACTTC CVSSRDLSGGANEQYF
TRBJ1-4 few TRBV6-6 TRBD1 TGTGCCAGCAGTACCTCGACAGGGGGGGGAATTAATGAAAAACTGTTTTTT CASSTSTGGGINEKLFF
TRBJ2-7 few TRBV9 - TGTGCCAGCAGCGTAGGAGGGATCACCTACGAGCAGTACTTC CASSVGGITYEQYF
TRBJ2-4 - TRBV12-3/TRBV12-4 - TGTGCCAGCAGTTCGGACAGTCCTTTAGCCAAAAACATTCAGTACTTC CASSSDSPLAKNIQYF
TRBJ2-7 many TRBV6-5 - TGTGCCAGCAGTCCCGGACAGCCCGCATCCTACGAGCAGTACTTC CASSPGQPASYEQYF
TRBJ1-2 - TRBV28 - TGTGCCAGCAGCCCTATCCAGAACTATGGCTACACCTTC CASSPIQNYGYTF
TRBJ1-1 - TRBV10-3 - TGTGCCATCAGGGGGGTTGTCACTGAAGCTTTCTTT CAIRGVVTEAFF
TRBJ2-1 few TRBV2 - TGTGCCAGCAGTCTAGACAGCCCATCCTACAATGAGCAGTTCTTC CASSLDSPSYNEQFF